This T cell receptor (beta chain) was identified in a study of early T cells in non-severe SARS-CoV-2 infection. Overall study: The authors sequenced bulk RNA from unsorted whole blood, leaving chains unpaired. General observations from the study: Private and CD4 specificities were missed by VDJdb matching, skewed to anti-spike CD8.

CDR3 size: 14 residues. Germline lookup yields CDR1 SQVTM and CDR2 ANQGSEA. V lost 3 bases, J lost 3 bases, and 14 bases lay in between. A word on this clonotype: Antigen: not known.

As part of library construction, unique molecular identifiers were attached to individual cDNA molecules. TCRdb processed the 5' RACE reads anew with MiXCR; each CDR3 protein has one entry. Here the sample spans 40,000 to 55,000 distinct CDR3 sequences, roughly 13% being singletons. This sequence joins TRBV29-1 and TRBJ1-1, with D tentatively TRBD1 (5 bases). This TCR was sampled from an adult who was a healthcare worker with PCR-confirmed SARS-CoV-2 infection or an uninfected control (not recorded which). Sequenced material: whole blood. Written as DNA, the CDR3 is TGCAGCGTTGACCGAGGACAATCCCACACTGAAGCTTTCTTT. It translates to CSVDRGQSHTEAFF. Complete variable domain (other parts from reference TRBV29-1 and TRBJ1-1): SAVISQKPSRDICQRGTSLTIQCQVDSQVTMMFWYRQQPGQSLTLIATANQGSEATYESGFVIDKFPISRPNLTFSTLTVSNMSPEDSSIYLCSVDRGQSHTEAFFGQGTRLTVV.